The 3 T cell receptor beta chains reported below all come from one sample, sequenced in a study of CD8 T cells in ankylosing spondylitis. TCRdb itself ran the 5' RACE reads through MiXCR, one entry per CDR3 protein. Seen here are about 36,000 distinct CDR3 sequences, around 15% observed once, and the top ten hold roughly 32%. The material sequenced was synovial fluid, either unsorted or a sorted T cell fraction (not recorded which). These receptors were obtained from a male donor with ankylosing spondylitis.

This clonotype was counted ten times or more. The V gene is TRBV13, the J gene TRBJ1-2; D remains unclear. The V gene's germline CDR1 is PRHDT and CDR2 FYEKMQ (reference sequence). The CDR3 sequence is 14 residues long. Trimming pared 2 bases from V and 4 bases from J, leaving 11 bases between. In DNA form, the CDR3 reads TGTGCCAGCAGCTTATTTCCAGCCTCCTATGGCTACACCTTC. Protein sequence: CASSLFPASYGYTF. The whole variable domain, filled in from reference TRBV13 and TRBJ1-2, reads AAGVIQSPRHLIKEKRETATLKCYPIPRHDTVYWYQQGPGQDPQFLISFYEKMQSDKGSIPDRFSAQQFSDYHSELNMSSLELGDSALYFCASSLFPASYGYTFGSGTRLTVV.

The rearrangement uses TRBV12-3 or TRBV12-4 and TRBJ2-4, with D tentatively TRBD1 or TRBD2 (5 bases each). With 5 bases removed from V and 6 bases from J, the gap between germline ends came to 14 bases. This CDR3 is built from 14 residues. CDR3 nucleotide sequence: TGTGCCAGCAGTACCCCCGGGGCTGGAAACATTCAGTACTTC. This encodes CASSTPGAGNIQYF.

J is TRBJ1-1 and V is TRBV10-3; D not certain. CDR3 length: 13 residues. Germline-derived CDR1 and CDR2 are ENHRY and SYGVKD. The V end lost 3 bases, the J end lost 0 bases, and 5 bases lay between the germline ends. CDR3 DNA sequence: TGTGCCATCAGTGAAGGACTGAACACTGAAGCTTTCTTT. Translating it yields CAISEGLNTEAFF.